There are a few counts of the clone carrying this T cell receptor beta chain. Its antigen is as yet unknown. The sample belongs to a study of beta chain features in type 1 diabetes. The V gene lost 1 base and the J gene lost 5 bases, with 18 bases spanning the gap. Germline lookup yields CDR1 SGHNT and CDR2 YYREEE (reference sequence). This CDR3 region has 16 residues. The entirety of the isolated RNA underwent reverse transcription, so expressed TCRB transcripts were sequenced. The repertoire was sequenced with immunoSEQ multiplex PCR; TCRdb's copy has only in-frame clones and lacks some. The table has 680,000 or so clones, over 10% seen once; the top ten hold approximately 0.02%. General study points: TCRB CDR3s were moderately but significantly shorter in Type 1 diabetes patients in all four CD4+ subsets.

The sample comprised naive CD4+ T cells from blood. The TCR comes from a man younger than 35 with type 1 diabetes. The chain combines TRBV5-4 with TRBJ2-5; the D gene is possibly TRBD2 (6 bases). The CDR3 bases are TGTGCCAGCAGCTTGTATAATGCAGGGAGGAAGGAGACCCAGTACTTC. Translated: CASSLYNAGRKETQYF.